This is a list of T cell receptor beta chains from one sample in a study of T-cell reconstitution after alpha-beta-depleted transplantation in children. TCRdb reanalysed the PCR reads using MiXCR and keeps one entry per CDR3 protein. The repertoire includes 500,000 to 750,000 distinct CDR3 sequences, roughly 30% of them detected once, and 35% to 40% sits in the top ten. Sample: PBMCs, taken before TCRalphabeta/CD19-depleted stem cell transplant. The receptors shown here come from a boy under two years old with Wiskott-Aldrich syndrome, due to receive a stem cell transplant. Both conserved end residues are trimmed from each CDR3. Each record gives: V gene, J gene, CDR3 protein.

V gene: TRBV29-1
J gene: TRBJ2-7
CDR3 protein: SVRQGVYEQY

V gene: TRBV7-2
J gene: TRBJ2-1
CDR3 protein: ASSLGNEQ

V gene: TRBV20-1
J gene: TRBJ2-5
CDR3 protein: SASRTSGRQETQY

V gene: TRBV12-3/TRBV12-4
J gene: TRBJ2-4
CDR3 protein: ASSPGLAGGPGIQY

V gene: TRBV12-3/TRBV12-4
J gene: TRBJ2-1
CDR3 protein: ASSLVLAGVSDEQF

V gene: TRBV10-3
J gene: TRBJ1-4
CDR3 protein: AISEGGQPNEKLF

V gene: TRBV5-6
J gene: TRBJ2-1
CDR3 protein: ASSLSREQF

V gene: TRBV5-1
J gene: TRBJ1-4
CDR3 protein: ASSFAGFTTNEKLF

V gene: TRBV20-1
J gene: TRBJ1-1
CDR3 protein: SARIWEYTEAF

V gene: TRBV6-2/TRBV6-3
J gene: TRBJ2-4
CDR3 protein: ASSPGGLNPIAKNIQY

V gene: TRBV11-2
J gene: TRBJ2-2
CDR3 protein: ASSPTLREGQTGELF

V gene: TRBV10-3
J gene: TRBJ1-1
CDR3 protein: AISESVNTEAF

V gene: TRBV30
J gene: TRBJ1-1
CDR3 protein: AWSAHRGRRTEAF

V gene: TRBV10-3
J gene: TRBJ1-2
CDR3 protein: AISESGRVLNGYT

V gene: TRBV20-1
J gene: TRBJ2-7
CDR3 protein: SARPGAYEQY

V gene: TRBV7-8
J gene: TRBJ2-7
CDR3 protein: ASSLVGSRSYEQY

V gene: TRBV5-1
J gene: TRBJ2-1
CDR3 protein: ASRPGTSGANEQF

V gene: TRBV10-3
J gene: TRBJ2-7
CDR3 protein: AISTRTSGSSYEQY

V gene: TRBV7-6
J gene: TRBJ2-3
CDR3 protein: ASSLASDRGSTDTQY

V gene: TRBV5-1
J gene: TRBJ1-1
CDR3 protein: ASSFGQGYLGTEAF

V gene: TRBV27
J gene: TRBJ2-1
CDR3 protein: ASSDRLAGGPGEQF

V gene: TRBV20-1
J gene: TRBJ1-5
CDR3 protein: SASPALSNQPQH

V gene: TRBV27
J gene: TRBJ2-1
CDR3 protein: ASSSTGTGSYNEQF

V gene: TRBV27
J gene: TRBJ2-1
CDR3 protein: ASSLRIAPSAEQF

V gene: TRBV20-1
J gene: TRBJ2-1
CDR3 protein: SARDLRGGPREQF

V gene: TRBV29-1
J gene: TRBJ1-2
CDR3 protein: SVTTGIDGYT

V gene: TRBV5-1
J gene: TRBJ1-2
CDR3 protein: ASSPTTSSGYGYT

V gene: TRBV7-2
J gene: TRBJ2-2
CDR3 protein: ASSFRYTGELF

V gene: TRBV7-2
J gene: TRBJ2-2
CDR3 protein: ASSPRLAANTGELF

V gene: TRBV7-3
J gene: TRBJ2-7
CDR3 protein: ASGESASTKQY

V gene: TRBV12-3/TRBV12-4
J gene: TRBJ1-2
CDR3 protein: ASSFGVSNYGYT

V gene: TRBV5-1
J gene: TRBJ2-3
CDR3 protein: ASSLRTSGNTDTQY

V gene: TRBV4-1
J gene: TRBJ1-5
CDR3 protein: ASSQEPGRANSNQPQH

V gene: TRBV20-1
J gene: TRBJ1-4
CDR3 protein: SARGQGFEKLF

V gene: TRBV7-2
J gene: TRBJ2-3
CDR3 protein: ASSRTSGRYSTDTQY

V gene: TRBV5-1
J gene: TRBJ2-7
CDR3 protein: ASSLEQGPIYEQY

V gene: TRBV11-2
J gene: TRBJ2-3
CDR3 protein: ASSLTGATDTQY

V gene: TRBV5-1
J gene: TRBJ2-1
CDR3 protein: ASSLGQGWNEQF

V gene: TRBV5-1
J gene: TRBJ1-1
CDR3 protein: ASSQFLGPGTEAF

V gene: TRBV7-2
J gene: TRBJ2-4
CDR3 protein: ASSLRTSELAKNIQY

V gene: TRBV11-2
J gene: TRBJ2-5
CDR3 protein: ASSFPWREGETQY

V gene: TRBV30
J gene: TRBJ1-5
CDR3 protein: AWSVSVNQPQH

V gene: TRBV20-1
J gene: TRBJ1-2
CDR3 protein: SVRGQANYGYT

V gene: TRBV27
J gene: TRBJ1-1
CDR3 protein: ASDAGGKMNTEAF

V gene: TRBV3-1
J gene: TRBJ2-7
CDR3 protein: ASSQVSGREQY